This T cell receptor (beta chain) was profiled in a study of identical twins. Study-level points and caveats: It was cross-sectional statistical analysis, not following the same donors, that the conclusions relied on. Abundant beta clonotypes from cord blood bore fewer insertions; memory repertoires lacked this pattern.

Only a few counts were recorded for this clonotype. The antigen is undetermined. One entry per CDR3 protein, called by TCRdb with MiXCR from the 5' RACE reads. This table has hundreds of thousands of distinct CDR3 sequences, roughly 18% appearing once. The sample was also reused in another study, on T cells expressing NK-cell markers. That paper notes: One of the eight sequenced donors was seronegative, whereas the other seven were HCMV-seropositive. In roughly six donors, dominant NKG2C+ clonotypes were roughly 1.0-7.0% of CD8+ T cells.

The source material was PBMCs. This TCR came from a woman aged 18-30 years in good health.

DNA for the CDR3: TGCAGCGTTGGGAGAGGAGCGGGAGGTAACACCGGGGAGCTGTTTTTT. Protein product: CSVGRGAGGNTGELFF. This chain links TRBV29-1 with TRBJ2-2, with 9 bases lining up with TRBD2. With V trimmed by 4 bases and J by 2 bases, 8 bases remained unmatched. The CDR3 consists of 16 residues. Germline CDR1 reads SQVTM; CDR2 reads ANQGSEA.